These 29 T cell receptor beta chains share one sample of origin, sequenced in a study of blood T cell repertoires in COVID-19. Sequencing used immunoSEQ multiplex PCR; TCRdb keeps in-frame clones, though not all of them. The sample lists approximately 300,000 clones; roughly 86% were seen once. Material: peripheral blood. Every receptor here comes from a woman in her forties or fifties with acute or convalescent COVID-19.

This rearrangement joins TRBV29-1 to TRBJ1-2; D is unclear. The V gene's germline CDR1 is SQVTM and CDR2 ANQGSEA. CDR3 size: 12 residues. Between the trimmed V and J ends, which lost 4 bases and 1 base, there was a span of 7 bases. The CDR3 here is CSVAGFNYGYTF. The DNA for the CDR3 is TGCAGCGTTGCAGGTTTTAACTATGGCTACACCTTC.

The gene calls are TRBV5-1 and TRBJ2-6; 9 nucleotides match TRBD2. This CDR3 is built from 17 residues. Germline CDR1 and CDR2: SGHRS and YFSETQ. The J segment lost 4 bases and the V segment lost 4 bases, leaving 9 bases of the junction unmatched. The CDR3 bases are TGCGCCAGCAGCAATAGCGGGAGAACGAGCGGGGCCAACGTCCTGACTTTC. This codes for CASSNSGRTSGANVLTF.

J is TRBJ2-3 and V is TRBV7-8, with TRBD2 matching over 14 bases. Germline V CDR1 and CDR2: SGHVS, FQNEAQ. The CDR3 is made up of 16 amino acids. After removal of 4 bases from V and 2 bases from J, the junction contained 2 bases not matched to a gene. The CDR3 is CASSSGLAGDTDTQYF. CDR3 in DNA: TGTGCCAGCAGCTCGGGACTAGCGGGAGACACAGATACGCAGTATTTT.

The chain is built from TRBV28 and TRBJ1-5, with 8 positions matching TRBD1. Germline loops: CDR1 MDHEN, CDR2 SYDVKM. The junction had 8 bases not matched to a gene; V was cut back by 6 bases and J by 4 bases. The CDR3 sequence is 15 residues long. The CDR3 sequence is CASSMDRAFNQPQHF. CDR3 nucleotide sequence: TGTGCCAGCAGCATGGACAGGGCTTTTAATCAGCCCCAGCATTTT.

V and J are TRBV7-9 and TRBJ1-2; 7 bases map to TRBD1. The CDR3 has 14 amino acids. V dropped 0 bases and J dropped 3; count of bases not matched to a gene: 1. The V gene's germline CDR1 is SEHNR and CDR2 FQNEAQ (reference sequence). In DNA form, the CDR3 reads TGTGCCAGCAGCTTAGCTCAGGGGGACTATGGCTACACCTTC. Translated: CASSLAQGDYGYTF.

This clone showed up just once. DNA for the CDR3: TGTGCCAGCAGCCGGAAAGTCCCGGGACAGAGAACTTCTAACTATGGCTACACCTTC. It codes for CASSRKVPGQRTSNYGYTF. The gene calls are TRBV5-6 and TRBJ1-2; 7 bases line up with TRBD1. The V and J ends lost 4 bases and 0 bases, in that order; junction bases with no gene match: 18. CDR1 is SGHDT, CDR2 YYEEEE, per germline. This CDR3 is 19 amino acids long.

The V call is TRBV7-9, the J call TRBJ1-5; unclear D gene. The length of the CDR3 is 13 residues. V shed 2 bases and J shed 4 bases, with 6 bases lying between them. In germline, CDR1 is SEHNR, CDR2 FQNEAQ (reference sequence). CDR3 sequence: CASSLRENQPQHF. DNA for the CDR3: TGTGCCAGCAGCTTAAGGGAGAATCAGCCCCAGCATTTT.

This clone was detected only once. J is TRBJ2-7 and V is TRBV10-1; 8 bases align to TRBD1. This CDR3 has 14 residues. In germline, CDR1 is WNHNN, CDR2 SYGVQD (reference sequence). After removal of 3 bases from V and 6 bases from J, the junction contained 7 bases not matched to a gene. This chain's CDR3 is CASSEGTGQSEQYF. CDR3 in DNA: TGCGCCAGCAGTGAAGGGACAGGTCAAAGCGAGCAGTACTTC.

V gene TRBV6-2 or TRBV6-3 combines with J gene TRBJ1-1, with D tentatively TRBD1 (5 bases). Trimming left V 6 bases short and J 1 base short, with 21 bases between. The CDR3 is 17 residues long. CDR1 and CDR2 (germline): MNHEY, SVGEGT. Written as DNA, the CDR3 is TGTGCCAGCAGCTCCTACCGGACACTCCCGCCGAACACTGAAGCTTTCTTT. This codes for CASSSYRTLPPNTEAFF.

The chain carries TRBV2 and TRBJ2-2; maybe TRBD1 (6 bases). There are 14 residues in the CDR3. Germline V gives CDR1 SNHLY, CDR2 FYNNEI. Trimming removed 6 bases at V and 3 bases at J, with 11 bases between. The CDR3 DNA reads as TGTGCCAGCAGAGGACAGATATACACCGGGGAGCTGTTTTTT. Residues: CASRGQIYTGELFF.

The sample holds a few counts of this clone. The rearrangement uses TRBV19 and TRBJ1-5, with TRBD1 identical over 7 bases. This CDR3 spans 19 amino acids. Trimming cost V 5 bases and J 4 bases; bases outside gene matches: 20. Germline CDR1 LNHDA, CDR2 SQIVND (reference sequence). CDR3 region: CASSPRKKRQGNSNQPQHF. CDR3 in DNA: TGTGCCAGTAGTCCCCGAAAAAAAAGACAGGGCAATAGTAATCAGCCCCAGCATTTT.

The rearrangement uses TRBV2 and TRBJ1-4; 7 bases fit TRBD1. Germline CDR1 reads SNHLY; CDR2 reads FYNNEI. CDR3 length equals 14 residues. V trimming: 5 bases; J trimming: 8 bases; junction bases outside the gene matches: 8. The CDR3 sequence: CASSSTGTWEKLFF. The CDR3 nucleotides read TGTGCCAGCAGTTCGACAGGGACTTGGGAAAAACTGTTTTTT.

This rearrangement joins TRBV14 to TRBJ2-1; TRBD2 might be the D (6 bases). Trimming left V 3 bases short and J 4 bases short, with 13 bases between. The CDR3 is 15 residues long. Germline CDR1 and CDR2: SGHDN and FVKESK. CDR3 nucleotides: TGTGCCAGCAGCCAGACTAGGCCCCCTTACAATGAGCAGTTCTTC. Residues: CASSQTRPPYNEQFF.

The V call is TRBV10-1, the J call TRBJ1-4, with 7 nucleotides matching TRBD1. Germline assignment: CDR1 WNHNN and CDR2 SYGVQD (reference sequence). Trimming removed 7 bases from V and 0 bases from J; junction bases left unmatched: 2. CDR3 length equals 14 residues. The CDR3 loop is CASIQGATNEKLFF. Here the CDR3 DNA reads TGCGCCAGCATCCAGGGGGCAACTAATGAAAAACTGTTTTTT.

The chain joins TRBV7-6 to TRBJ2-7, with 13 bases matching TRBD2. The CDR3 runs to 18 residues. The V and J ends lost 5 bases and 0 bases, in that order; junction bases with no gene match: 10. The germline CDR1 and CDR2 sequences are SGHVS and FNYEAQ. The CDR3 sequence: CASSLLAGGTGSSYEQYF. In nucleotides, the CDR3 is TGTGCCAGCAGCCTACTAGCGGGAGGGACAGGTAGCTCCTACGAGCAGTACTTC.

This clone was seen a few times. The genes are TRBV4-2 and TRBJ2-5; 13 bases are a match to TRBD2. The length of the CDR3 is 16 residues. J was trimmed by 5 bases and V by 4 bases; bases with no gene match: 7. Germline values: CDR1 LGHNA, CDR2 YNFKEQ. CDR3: CASSPRTSGSWETQYF. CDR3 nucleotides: TGTGCCAGCAGCCCCCGGACTAGCGGGAGTTGGGAGACCCAGTACTTC.

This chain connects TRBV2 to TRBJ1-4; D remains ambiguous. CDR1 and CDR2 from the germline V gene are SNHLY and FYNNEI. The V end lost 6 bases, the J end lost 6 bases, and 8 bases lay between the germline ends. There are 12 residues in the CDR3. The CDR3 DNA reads TGTGCCAGCAGGGGAGACGATGAAAAACTGTTTTTT. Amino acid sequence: CASRGDDEKLFF. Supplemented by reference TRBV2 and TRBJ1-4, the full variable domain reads EPEVTQTPSHQVTQMGQEVILRCVPISNHLYFYWYRQILGQKVEFLVSFYNNEISEKSEIFDDQFSVERPDGSNFTLKIRSTKLEDSAMYFCASRGDDEKLFFGSGTQLSVL.

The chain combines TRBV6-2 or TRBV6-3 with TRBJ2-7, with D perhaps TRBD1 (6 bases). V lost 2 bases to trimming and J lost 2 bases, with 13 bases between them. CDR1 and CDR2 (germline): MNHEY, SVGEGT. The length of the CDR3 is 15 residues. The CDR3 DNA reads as TGTGCCAGCAGTTACCTGTTGGACAGCACCTACGAGCAGTACTTC. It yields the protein CASSYLLDSTYEQYF.

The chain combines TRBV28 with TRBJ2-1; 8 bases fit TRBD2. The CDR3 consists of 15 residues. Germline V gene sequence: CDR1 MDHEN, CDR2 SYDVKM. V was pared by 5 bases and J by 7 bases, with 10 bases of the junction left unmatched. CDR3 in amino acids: CASSGAGDPTNEQFF. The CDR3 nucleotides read TGTGCCAGCAGTGGAGCGGGAGATCCCACAAATGAGCAGTTCTTC.

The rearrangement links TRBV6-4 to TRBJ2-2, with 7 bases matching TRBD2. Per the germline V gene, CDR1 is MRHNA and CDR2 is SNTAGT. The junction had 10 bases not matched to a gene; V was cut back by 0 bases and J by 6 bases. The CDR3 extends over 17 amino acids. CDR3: CASSDSTREKWAGELFF. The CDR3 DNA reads TGTGCCAGCAGTGACTCGACGCGGGAGAAATGGGCCGGGGAGCTGTTTTTT.

In nucleotides, the CDR3 is TGTGCCAGTACCGAACAGGGTATGAACACTGAAGCTTTCTTT. Protein sequence: CASTEQGMNTEAFF. V gene TRBV19 combines with J gene TRBJ1-1, with D tentatively TRBD1 (6 bases). The V gene lost 7 bases and the J gene lost 0 bases, with 12 bases spanning the gap. Germline CDR1 LNHDA, CDR2 SQIVND (reference sequence). The CDR3 contains 14 residues.

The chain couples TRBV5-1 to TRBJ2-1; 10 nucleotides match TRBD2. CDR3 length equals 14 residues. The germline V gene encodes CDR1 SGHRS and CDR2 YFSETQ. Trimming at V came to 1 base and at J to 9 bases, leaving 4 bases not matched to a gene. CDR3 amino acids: CASSLKLAGPEQFF. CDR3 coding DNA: TGCGCCAGCAGCTTGAAACTAGCGGGACCTGAGCAGTTCTTC.

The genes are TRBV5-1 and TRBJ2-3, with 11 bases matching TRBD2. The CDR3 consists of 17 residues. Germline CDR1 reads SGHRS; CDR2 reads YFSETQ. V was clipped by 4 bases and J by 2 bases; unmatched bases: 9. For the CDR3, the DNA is TGCGCCAGCAGCGTGAGACTAGCGGGATACCTCACAGATACGCAGTATTTT. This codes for CASSVRLAGYLTDTQYF.

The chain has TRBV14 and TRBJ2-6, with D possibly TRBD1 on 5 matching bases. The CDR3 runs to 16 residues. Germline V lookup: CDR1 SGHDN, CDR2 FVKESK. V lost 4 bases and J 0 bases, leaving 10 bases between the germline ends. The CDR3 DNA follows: TGTGCCAGCAGCCCCCAAAGGGGCTCTGGGGCCAACGTCCTGACTTTC. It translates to CASSPQRGSGANVLTF.

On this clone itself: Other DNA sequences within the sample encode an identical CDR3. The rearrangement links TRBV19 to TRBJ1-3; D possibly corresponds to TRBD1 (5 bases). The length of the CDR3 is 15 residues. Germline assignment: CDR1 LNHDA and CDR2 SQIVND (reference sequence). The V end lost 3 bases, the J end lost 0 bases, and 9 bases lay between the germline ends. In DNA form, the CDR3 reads TGTGCCAGTAGTATCGACAGATACTCTGGAAACACCATATATTTT. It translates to CASSIDRYSGNTIYF.

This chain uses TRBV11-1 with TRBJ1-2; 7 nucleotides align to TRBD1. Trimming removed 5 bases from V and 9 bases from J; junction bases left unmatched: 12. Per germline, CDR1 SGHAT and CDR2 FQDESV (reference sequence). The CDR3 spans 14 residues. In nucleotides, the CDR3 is TGTGCCAGCAGCCCGCAAGGGACAGCCGGAAGCTACACCTTC. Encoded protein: CASSPQGTAGSYTF.

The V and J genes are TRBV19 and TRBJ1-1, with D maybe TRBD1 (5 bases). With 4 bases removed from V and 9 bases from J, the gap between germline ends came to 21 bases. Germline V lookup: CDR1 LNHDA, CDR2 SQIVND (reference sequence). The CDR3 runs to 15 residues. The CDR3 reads CASSSPGGVGRQAFF. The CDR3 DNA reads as TGTGCCAGTAGTAGTCCCGGGGGGGTTGGTCGGCAAGCTTTCTTT.

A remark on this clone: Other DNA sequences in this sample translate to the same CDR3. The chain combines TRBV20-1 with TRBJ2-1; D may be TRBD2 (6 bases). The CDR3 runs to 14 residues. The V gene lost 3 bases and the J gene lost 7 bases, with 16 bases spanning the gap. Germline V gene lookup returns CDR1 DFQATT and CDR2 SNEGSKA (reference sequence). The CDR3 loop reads CSASRSGLYNEQFF. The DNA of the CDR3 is TGCAGTGCTAGTCGAAGCGGGCTCTATAATGAGCAGTTCTTC.

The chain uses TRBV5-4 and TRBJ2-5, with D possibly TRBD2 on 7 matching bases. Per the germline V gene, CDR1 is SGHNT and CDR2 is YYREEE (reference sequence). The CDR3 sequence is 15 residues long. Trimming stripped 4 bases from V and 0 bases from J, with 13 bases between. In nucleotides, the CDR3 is TGTGCCAGCAGCCAAGGGGGGGCGTACCAAGAGACCCAGTACTTC. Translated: CASSQGGAYQETQYF.